The rows below give T cell receptor beta chains drawn from one sample of a study of beta chain features in type 1 diabetes. Generated by immunoSEQ multiplex PCR, the TCRdb table keeps only in-frame clones and is missing some. Of 300,000 to 450,000 clones listed, about 18% are singletons. The specimen sequenced was naive CD4+ T cells from blood. The receptors come from a woman aged 18-29 years in good health. The CDR3 runs from the conserved cysteine through the conserved F or W. The D gene is left open where the match is weak. The size entry is marked missing in some rows and otherwise reads once, few, many or a size class.

TRBJ2-6,TRBD1,TRBV5-4,few,CASSGGQGVVAANVLTF,TGTGCCAGCAGCGGAGGACAGGGAGTTGTAGCGGCCAACGTCCTGACTTTC
TRBJ2-7,TRBD2,TRBV11-2,once,CASSLSAGLAPYEQYF,TGTGCCAGCAGCTTATCGGCGGGACTAGCCCCCTACGAGCAGTACTTC
TRBJ2-1,TRBD2,TRBV7-3,NA,CASSVRSSGRNEQFF,TGTGCCAGCAGCGTACGTTCTAGCGGTAGGAATGAGCAGTTCTTC
TRBJ2-1,NA,TRBV30,NA,CAWSVHLQGNEQFF,TGTGCCTGGAGTGTACATCTTCAGGGCAATGAGCAGTTCTTC
TRBJ2-5,NA,TRBV18,few,CASSPLDQGETQYF,TGTGCCAGCTCACCTCTGGACCAGGGGGAGACCCAGTACTTC
TRBJ1-2,TRBD1,TRBV5-1,NA,CASRPGTGITYGYTF,TGCGCCAGCAGACCCGGGACAGGGATTACCTATGGCTACACCTTC
TRBJ2-3,NA,TRBV30,few,CAWTPTSGTQYF,TGTGCCTGGACGCCGACCTCAGGGACGCAGTATTTT
TRBJ1-5,NA,TRBV7-9,few,CASSSVGQQGPQHF,TGTGCCAGCAGCTCTGTCGGGCAGCAGGGGCCCCAGCATTTT
TRBJ1-1,NA,TRBV5-4,few,CASSLDRNTEAFF,TGTGCCAGCAGCTTGGACAGGAACACTGAAGCTTTCTTT
TRBJ2-7,NA,TRBV2,few,CASSDDGDYEQYF,TGTGCCAGCAGTGACGACGGAGACTACGAGCAGTACTTC
TRBJ2-4,TRBD2,TRBV5-6,NA,CASSLAGLAGGDIQYF,TGTGCCAGCAGCTTGGCCGGACTAGCGGGCGGGGACATTCAGTACTTC
TRBJ1-5,NA,TRBV2,few,CASSDLTGDQPQHF,TGTGCCAGCAGTGACCTCACCGGGGATCAGCCCCAGCATTTT
TRBJ1-2,NA,TRBV7-9,NA,CASSRGDDRGYTF,TGTGCCAGCTCCCGGGGGGACGATCGGGGCTACACCTTC
TRBJ1-2,NA,TRBV25-1,few,CASRPGRYGYTF,TGTGCCAGCAGACCGGGTCGATATGGCTACACCTTC
TRBJ1-2,NA,TRBV23-1,many,CASSLRGYTF,TGCGCCAGCAGTCTGAGAGGCTACACCTTC
TRBJ1-5,NA,TRBV2,NA,CASRDQGLGSNQPQHF,TGTGCCAGCAGAGATCAGGGTTTAGGGAGCAATCAGCCCCAGCATTTT
TRBJ2-6,NA,TRBV13,few,CASSSAGRFYGANVLTF,TGTGCCAGCAGCTCCGCGGGGAGATTTTATGGGGCCAACGTCCTGACTTTC
TRBJ2-3,NA,TRBV5-1,few,CASSPGQSTDTQYF,TGCGCCAGCAGTCCAGGGCAAAGCACAGATACGCAGTATTTT
TRBJ2-2,NA,TRBV30,NA,CAWNLGSGELFF,TGTGCCTGGAACTTGGGGAGCGGGGAGCTGTTTTTT
TRBJ2-3,TRBD2,TRBV5-1,NA,CASSWAGTRGTDTQYF,TGCGCCAGCAGCTGGGCCGGGACTAGGGGCACAGATACGCAGTATTTT
TRBJ2-2,NA,TRBV5-4,NA,CAGSANTGELFF,TGTGCCGGCTCAGCGAACACCGGGGAGCTGTTTTTT
TRBJ1-5,TRBD1,TRBV19,few,CASTNQGAWQPQHF,TGTGCCAGTACGAATCAGGGGGCATGGCAGCCCCAGCATTTT
TRBJ1-5,NA,TRBV30,few,CAWSGSGYNQPQHF,TGTGCCTGGAGTGGTTCGGGGTACAATCAGCCCCAGCATTTT
TRBJ2-7,TRBD2,TRBV5-1,NA,CASSILAESYEQYF,TGCGCCAGCAGCATACTAGCGGAGTCCTACGAGCAGTACTTC
TRBJ2-6,TRBD1,TRBV18,NA,CASSAGTGWTGANVLTF,TGTGCCAGCTCAGCCGGGACAGGGTGGACTGGGGCCAACGTCCTGACTTTC
TRBJ1-5,TRBD1,TRBV30,NA,CAWSGPGQGSNQPQHF,TGTGCCTGGAGTGGCCCCGGACAGGGCAGCAATCAGCCCCAGCATTTT
TRBJ2-7,TRBD1,TRBV18,few,CASSSGTGFEQYF,TGTGCCAGCTCATCGGGGACAGGGTTCGAGCAGTACTTC
TRBJ2-7,NA,TRBV14,NA,CASSRLRGYEQYF,TGTGCCAGCAGCCGGCTCCGGGGCTACGAGCAGTACTTC
TRBJ1-4,TRBD1,TRBV30,NA,CAWSRGAEFGKLFF,TGTGCCTGGAGCAGGGGGGCAGAATTTGGAAAACTGTTTTTT
TRBJ2-1,TRBD2,TRBV7-9,NA,CASSTSASTSGGAYEQFF,TGTGCCAGCAGCACTTCCGCTTCGACTAGCGGGGGGGCGTATGAGCAGTTCTTC
TRBJ2-7,NA,TRBV19,few,CASSVDSYSYEQYF,TGTGCCAGTAGTGTCGACTCATACTCCTACGAGCAGTACTTC
TRBJ2-4,NA,TRBV13,NA,CASSYGGPSNIQYF,TGTGCCAGCAGCTACGGAGGGCCGTCAAACATTCAGTACTTC
TRBJ2-4,NA,TRBV4-1,few,CASSQVGRGASKNIQYF,TGCGCCAGCAGCCAAGTGGGGAGGGGGGCTTCCAAAAACATTCAGTACTTC
TRBJ1-4,TRBD1,TRBV19,few,CASSRDRGEKLFF,TGTGCCAGTAGCCGGGACAGGGGAGAGAAACTGTTTTTT
TRBJ2-5,NA,TRBV19,few,CASSIGEETQYF,TGTGCCAGTAGTATCGGGGAGGAGACCCAGTACTTC
TRBJ2-1,NA,TRBV28,NA,CASSFYRSSYNEQFF,TGTGCCAGCAGTTTCTACAGGAGCTCCTACAATGAGCAGTTCTTC
TRBJ2-1,TRBD2,TRBV7-6,NA,CASSLQRGSNEQFF,TGTGCCAGCAGCTTACAGCGGGGGTCCAATGAGCAGTTCTTC
TRBJ2-1,TRBD1,TRBV5-1,NA,CASSYGQGAYNEQFF,TGCGCCAGCAGCTACGGACAGGGGGCGTACAATGAGCAGTTCTTC
TRBJ2-7,NA,TRBV7-2,few,CASSPSHYEQYF,TGTGCCAGCAGCCCTAGTCACTACGAGCAGTACTTC
TRBJ1-2,TRBD1,TRBV29-1,NA,CSVEEDREGGYTF,TGCAGCGTTGAGGAGGACAGGGAGGGCGGCTACACCTTC
TRBJ2-7,NA,TRBV19,NA,CASSTRGLYEQYF,TGTGCCAGTAGTACCCGAGGACTCTACGAGCAGTACTTC
TRBJ2-7,TRBD2,TRBV30,NA,CAWSPLAGLMGEQYF,TGTGCCTGGAGTCCCCTAGCGGGCCTCATGGGGGAGCAGTACTTC